These 27 T cell receptor beta chains share one sample of origin, sequenced in a study of T cells expressing NK-cell markers. For each CDR3 protein, TCRdb gives one entry from its re-call of the 5' RACE reads, without DNA. The sample table includes 550,000 or so distinct CDR3 sequences. The sequencing input was blood T cells: a sorted CD56 or NKG2C T cell subset, CD4+ or CD8+ T cells, or bulk PBMC T cells (not recorded which). The receptors shown here come from a man younger than 35 in good health.

The chain carries TRBV9 and TRBJ2-7; TCRdb gives TRBD2 as the D gene, but with no DNA this cannot be confirmed. Germline V lookup: CDR1 SGDLS, CDR2 YYNGEE. The CDR3 runs to 12 residues. This chain's CDR3 is CASSAQEGEQYF.

The chain recombines TRBV29-1 with TRBJ2-3; TCRdb selects TRBD1, and the lack of DNA leaves this call unchecked. Germline assignment: CDR1 SQVTM and CDR2 ANQGSEA. The CDR3 extends over 12 amino acids. This chain's CDR3 is CSVNRQGFTQYF.

V is TRBV6-1 and J is TRBJ1-5; TCRdb's D gene call, TRBD1, goes unchecked for lack of DNA. CDR3 length: 14 residues. Germline V gene lookup returns CDR1 MNHNS and CDR2 SASEGT. The CDR3 sequence is CASSAPGQDQPQHF.

The chain employs TRBV29-1 and TRBJ2-5; TCRdb lists TRBD2, though no DNA is available to test this call. CDR3 length: 19 amino acids. Germline CDR1 SQVTM, CDR2 ANQGSEA. CDR3 residues: CSVEVDFGPNKGGGQTQYF.

The CDR3 sequence: CASSSEGGGETQYF. The chain carries TRBV7-3 and TRBJ2-5; TCRdb lists TRBD1, though no DNA is available to test this call. The germline V gene encodes CDR1 SGHTA and CDR2 FQGTGA. CDR3 length: 14 residues. The entire variable domain, with the rest obtained from reference TRBV7-3 and TRBJ2-5, is as follows: GAGVSQTPSNKVTEKGKYVELRCDPISGHTALYWYRQSLGQGPEFLIYFQGTGAADDSGLPNDRFFAVRPEGSVSTLKIQRTERGDSAVYLCASSSEGGGETQYFGPGTRLLVL.

The rearrangement uses TRBV29-1 and TRBJ2-2; TCRdb's assignment of TRBD1 cannot be checked, as there is no DNA. This CDR3 has 14 residues. Germline-derived CDR1 and CDR2 are SQVTM and ANQGSEA. The CDR3 here is CSVDRQGNTGELFF.

CDR3 residues: CASSLGQKNYNEQFF. V usage is TRBV2 and J usage is TRBJ2-1; TCRdb designates TRBD1, a call that cannot be tested without DNA. Germline CDR1 is SNHLY and CDR2 is FYNNEI. The CDR3 is made up of 15 amino acids.

The chain's CDR3 is CASSALTPTAGQPQHF. J is TRBJ1-5 and V is TRBV6-1. Germline CDR1 MNHNS, CDR2 SASEGT. The CDR3 contains 16 residues.

The chain carries TRBV6-1 and TRBJ1-3; TCRdb names TRBD1, which stays unverified in the absence of DNA. Looked up from germline, CDR1 is MNHNS and CDR2 is SASEGT. This CDR3 is 14 amino acids long. The chain's CDR3 is CASRQGETGNTIYF.

The chain has TRBV6-1 and TRBJ1-4. The CDR3 runs 14 residues. Per the germline V gene, CDR1 is MNHNS and CDR2 is SASEGT. CDR3 in amino acids: CASVAAPTNEKLFF.

The rearrangement joins TRBV20-1 to TRBJ2-1; without DNA, the TCRdb call of TRBD2 cannot be checked. CDR1 is DFQATT, CDR2 SNEGSKA, per germline (reference sequence). The CDR3 is made up of 16 amino acids. The CDR3 sequence: CSAEDLASGAYNEQFF.

The rearrangement links TRBV25-1 to TRBJ2-4. CDR1 is MGHDK, CDR2 SYGVNS, per germline. This CDR3 comprises 13 residues. The CDR3 region is CASSEFNGSFQYF.

The rearrangement joins TRBV29-1 to TRBJ2-1. This CDR3 comprises 13 residues. In germline, CDR1 is SQVTM, CDR2 ANQGSEA. CDR3 protein: CSVDSADVDEQFF.

J is TRBJ2-7 and V is TRBV7-2; TCRdb reports TRBD1, a call that lacks DNA to check it against. The germline V gene has CDR1 SGHTA and CDR2 FQGNSA. The CDR3 covers 15 residues. Here the CDR3 reads CASSEQGVQSYEQYF.

This rearrangement joins TRBV2 to TRBJ2-5; TCRdb indicates TRBD2, and absent DNA this call remains unverified. CDR1 SNHLY and CDR2 FYNNEI come from the germline V gene. The CDR3 extends over 15 amino acids. This CDR3 reads CASSELTSEQETQYF. The whole variable domain, remainder taken from reference TRBV2 and TRBJ2-5, is EPEVTQTPSHQVTQMGQEVILRCVPISNHLYFYWYRQILGQKVEFLVSFYNNEISEKSEIFDDQFSVERPDGSNFTLKIRSTKLEDSAMYFCASSELTSEQETQYFGPGTRLLVL.

This rearrangement joins TRBV18 to TRBJ2-3; TCRdb indicates TRBD1, and absent DNA this call remains unverified. In germline, CDR1 is KGHSH, CDR2 LQKENI. The CDR3 spans 15 residues. Here the CDR3 reads CASSAGQGGLDTQYF.

The CDR3: CASSQDEGTGGGELFF. J is TRBJ2-2 and V is TRBV4-3; TCRdb gives TRBD1 as the D gene, but with no DNA this cannot be confirmed. This CDR3 has 16 residues. Germline values: CDR1 LGHNA, CDR2 YSLEER.

CDR3 sequence: CAWSPPAYEQYF. J is TRBJ2-7 and V is TRBV30; TCRdb outputs TRBD1, but without DNA this stays unchecked. This CDR3 has 12 residues. Germline V gene sequence: CDR1 GTSNPN, CDR2 SVGIG (reference sequence).

The chain combines TRBV24-1 with TRBJ2-3; TCRdb names TRBD1, which stays unverified in the absence of DNA. The CDR3 is 16 amino acids. Germline V lookup: CDR1 KGHDR, CDR2 SFDVKD. The CDR3 sequence: CATSPGTGAYTDTQYF.

The chain couples TRBV10-3 to TRBJ1-5; TCRdb calls TRBD1, which cannot be checked without DNA. Per germline, CDR1 ENHRY and CDR2 SYGVKD. This CDR3 comprises 15 residues. CDR3 sequence reads: CAMINGTGGNQPQHF.

V usage is TRBV29-1 and J usage is TRBJ2-3; the D gene TCRdb calls, TRBD1, cannot be checked with no DNA. The germline V gene encodes CDR1 SQVTM and CDR2 ANQGSEA. This CDR3 spans 13 amino acids. The CDR3 sequence is CSVRGGVEDTQYF.

This chain joins TRBV12-3 or TRBV12-4 and TRBJ2-2; TCRdb's D call, TRBD2, is unchecked because there is no DNA. This CDR3 is 14 amino acids long. CDR3 protein: CASSLGTPSGELFF.

The chain carries TRBV12-3 or TRBV12-4 and TRBJ2-5; the TRBD1 assignment by TCRdb is unverifiable without DNA. There are 15 residues in the CDR3. Here the CDR3 reads CASSRTGGRQETQYF.

The chain combines TRBV20-1 with TRBJ2-7; TCRdb designates TRBD1, a call that cannot be tested without DNA. Germline V gives CDR1 DFQATT, CDR2 SNEGSKA (reference sequence). This CDR3 spans 14 amino acids. The CDR3: CSASRQGRSYEQYF.

J is TRBJ2-2 and V is TRBV12-3 or TRBV12-4. The CDR3 runs to 13 residues. The CDR3 loop is CASSLTPRGELFF.

This chain links TRBV5-1 with TRBJ2-5. CDR3 length: 16 residues. The V gene's germline CDR1 is SGHRS and CDR2 YFSETQ. CDR3 amino acids: CASSLARGAGVETQYF.

V usage is TRBV6-2 or TRBV6-3 and J usage is TRBJ2-7. Germline V gives CDR1 MNHEY, CDR2 SVGEGT. The CDR3 length is 13 residues. The chain's CDR3 is CASSWRHQNEQYF.